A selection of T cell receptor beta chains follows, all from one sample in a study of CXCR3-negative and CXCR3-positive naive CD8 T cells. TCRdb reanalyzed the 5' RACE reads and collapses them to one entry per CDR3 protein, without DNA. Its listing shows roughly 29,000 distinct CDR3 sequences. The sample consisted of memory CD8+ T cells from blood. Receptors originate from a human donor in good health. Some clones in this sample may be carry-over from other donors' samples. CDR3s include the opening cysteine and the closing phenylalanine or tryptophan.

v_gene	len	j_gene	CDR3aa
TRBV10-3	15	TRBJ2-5	CAISGRGTPQETQYF
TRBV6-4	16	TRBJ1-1	CASSDSPGQGRVEAFF
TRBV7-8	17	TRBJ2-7	CASSLLEQGFSPYEQYF
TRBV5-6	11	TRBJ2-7	CASSLALEQYF
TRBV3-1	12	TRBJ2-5	CASSQREETQYF
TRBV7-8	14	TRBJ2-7	CASSYGDSPSEQYF
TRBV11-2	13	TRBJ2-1	CASSFGTHNEQFF
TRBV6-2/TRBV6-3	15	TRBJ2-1	CASSYGFGGGNEQFF
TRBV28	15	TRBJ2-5	CASSLWTEPQETQYF
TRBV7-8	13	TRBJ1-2	CASSRTDQYGYTF
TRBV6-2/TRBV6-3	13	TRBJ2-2	CASSLQGTGELFF
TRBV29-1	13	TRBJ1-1	CSVVGRMNTEAFF
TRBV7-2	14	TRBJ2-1	CASSLTMTGYEQFF
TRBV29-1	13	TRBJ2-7	CSVESRDNYEQYF
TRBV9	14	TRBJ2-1	CASGRASGDHEQFF
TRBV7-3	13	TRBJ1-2	CASSLGQDYGYTF
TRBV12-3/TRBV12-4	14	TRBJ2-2	CASTPQGNTGELFF
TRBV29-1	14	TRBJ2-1	CSFRKGTVVYEQFF
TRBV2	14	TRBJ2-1	CASSGGGPYNEQFF
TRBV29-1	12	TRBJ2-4	CSVMGSKNIQYF
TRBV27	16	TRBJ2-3	CASTTTSGGLIDTQYF
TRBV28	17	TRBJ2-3	CASSPMTSGGGTDTQYF
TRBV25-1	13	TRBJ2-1	CASSELGGNEQFF
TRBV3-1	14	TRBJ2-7	CASSQGYFSYEQYF
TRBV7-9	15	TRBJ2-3	CASSTLAVSTDTQYF
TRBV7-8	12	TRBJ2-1	CASSSREAEQFF
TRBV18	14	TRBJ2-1	CASSPDRVLNEQFF
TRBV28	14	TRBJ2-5	CASSRTDPQETQYF